This passage covers 10 T cell receptor beta chains from one sample sequenced in a study of technical replicates of blood from a few donors (dated by TCRdb to the late 2010s). Receptor libraries were prepared by the immunoSEQ multiplex PCR assay. TCRdb re-hosts the immuneACCESS table, in-frame sequences only. Its copies lack some clones; in the studies checked, an unresolved V gene accounts for under half of them, and the cause for the rest is not known. The table for this sample lists some 63,000 clones; approximately 90% of them were counted only once. Together, the top ten hold about 5% of the sample. The sequenced sample was PBMCs. Receptors originate from a human donor in good health. Some clones in this sample may be carry-over from other donors' samples.

The chain combines TRBV7-6 with TRBJ2-2, with 12 nucleotides matching TRBD2. CDR1 is SGHVS, CDR2 FNYEAQ, per germline. With V trimmed by 6 bases and J by 9 bases, 14 bases remained unmatched. CDR3 length: 17 amino acids. The CDR3 spells CASSPWGLAGHFRELFF. CDR3 in DNA: TGTGCCAGCAGTCCCTGGGGACTAGCGGGCCATTTTAGGGAGCTGTTTTTT. The whole variable domain, remainder taken from reference TRBV7-6 and TRBJ2-2, is GAGVSQSPRYKVTKRGQDVALRCDPISGHVSLYWYRQALGQGPEFLTYFNYEAQQDKSGLPNDRFSAERPEGSISTLTIQRTEQRDSAMYRCASSPWGLAGHFRELFFGEGSRLTVL.

This clone was seen a handful of times. V is TRBV7-9 and J is TRBJ1-5; weak D call: TRBD1 (6 bases). CDR1 and CDR2 from the germline V gene are SEHNR and FQNEAQ (reference sequence). The CDR3 is made up of 14 amino acids. Trimming shortened V by 5 bases and J by 4 bases, and 12 bases separated the two germline ends. In nucleotides, the CDR3 is TGTGCCAGCAGCACCGGACAGCCAAATCAGCCCCAGCATTTT. It encodes CASSTGQPNQPQHF.

J is TRBJ2-3 and V is TRBV7-6; D unresolved. The CDR3 covers 14 residues. The germline V and J ends were trimmed by 8 bases and 0 bases, with 12 bases remaining between them. Germline CDR1 is SGHVS and CDR2 is FNYEAQ. The CDR3 protein is CASRSGPSTDTQYF. CDR3 nucleotides: TGTGCCAGCCGATCGGGTCCAAGCACAGATACGCAGTATTTT.

V gene TRBV6-5 combines with J gene TRBJ1-6; TRBD1 aligns across 9 bases. Germline assignment: CDR1 MNHEY and CDR2 SVGAGI. Germline trimming cut 6 bases from V and 7 bases from J; bases unmatched to any gene: 4. The length of the CDR3 is 14 residues. CDR3: CASRYRGRNSPLHF. The CDR3 bases are TGTGCCAGCAGATACAGGGGGCGAAATTCACCCCTCCACTTT.

The rearrangement uses TRBV9 and TRBJ2-5; no reliable D call. The CDR3 extends over 14 amino acids. V shed 0 bases and J shed 5 bases, with 11 bases lying between them. The germline CDR1 and CDR2 sequences are SGDLS and YYNGEE. CDR3 bases: TGTGCCAGCAGCGTAGGCTCACTGCGGGAGACCCAGTACTTC. Encoded protein: CASSVGSLRETQYF.

The chain has TRBV6-6 and TRBJ2-5; no clear D. V was cut by 2 bases and J by 4 bases, with 11 bases left in between. Germline loops: CDR1 MNHNY, CDR2 SVGAGI (reference sequence). This CDR3 contains 14 residues. The chain's CDR3 is CASSYPVRGETQYF. The CDR3 bases are TGTGCCAGCAGTTACCCGGTCCGAGGAGAGACCCAGTACTTC.

The chain carries TRBV5-1 and TRBJ2-3, with TRBD2 matching over 10 bases. There are 17 residues in the CDR3. Germline loops: CDR1 SGHRS, CDR2 YFSETQ. V shed 0 bases, J shed 4 bases, and the junction held 8 bases outside the gene matches. CDR3 region: CASSLADKAGGADTQYF. In nucleotides, the CDR3 is TGCGCCAGCAGCTTGGCCGATAAAGCGGGGGGGGCAGATACGCAGTATTTT.

The rearrangement joins TRBV29-1 to TRBJ2-3, with D possibly being TRBD2 (6 bases). CDR1 SQVTM and CDR2 ANQGSEA come from the germline V gene. V was pared by 8 bases and J by 6 bases, with 18 bases between. This CDR3 has 13 residues. The CDR3 DNA reads TGCAGCTCGGGCGGGGCCCTAACCGATACGCAGTATTTT. It specifies CSSGGALTDTQYF.

The chain is built from TRBV5-6 and TRBJ2-5; possibly TRBD2 for D (5 bases). Germline V gene sequence: CDR1 SGHDT, CDR2 YYEEEE. Trimming pared 0 bases from V and 0 bases from J, leaving 12 bases between. This CDR3 is built from 16 residues. The CDR3 here is CASSLGAGGNQETQYF. In nucleotides, the CDR3 is TGTGCCAGCAGCTTGGGGGCGGGCGGAAACCAAGAGACCCAGTACTTC.

CDR3 bases: TGCGCCAGCAGCCAAGATTATCGTACTAGCGGGGGAACCACAGATACGCAGTATTTT. Translated: CASSQDYRTSGGTTDTQYF. The V gene is TRBV4-3, the J gene TRBJ2-3, with 11 bases lining up with TRBD2. The CDR3 has 19 residues. V lost 0 bases and J lost 2; bases outside the gene matches: 10. The germline gives CDR1 LGHNA, CDR2 YSLEER.